This TCR beta chain was identified during a study of cytomegalovirus exposure and HLA in healthy donors. The PCR ran on 60 Vbeta and 13 Jbeta primers. Clones were sequenced by immunoSEQ multiplex PCR, and TCRdb holds only the in-frame ones, with some missing. The sample consists of approximately 180,000 clones, approximately 85% of them appearing once. The germline CDR1 and CDR2 sequences are SNHLY and FYNNEI. CDR3 length equals 17 residues. V was clipped by 6 bases and J by 0 bases; unmatched bases: 10. The rearrangement joins TRBV2 to TRBJ1-4; 7 bases align to TRBD1. Source material: PBMCs. This TCR was recovered from a man between 18 and 35 years old in good health and CMV-seronegative. CDR3 residues: CASRLLGTATTNEKLFF. The CDR3 DNA is TGTGCCAGCAGATTACTAGGGACAGCCACAACTAATGAAAAACTGTTTTTT.